This TCR beta chain appears in the sequencing data of a study of blood T cell repertoires in COVID-19. Study at large: The origin of the acute and convalescent COVID-19 samples was the United States, Italy and Spain.

Seattle's cohort entered during active infection and was followed longitudinally. Notes on this clone: Sequence at one end of the junction differs from germline and may be a read error.

Original processing notes: Reference gene primers were amplified, and this amplification served to estimate nucleated cell counts. Data came from immunoSEQ multiplex PCR; TCRdb stores just in-frame clones and leaves some out. The DNA gave D and trimming, while V, J and clone size come from that table. The sample holds about 300,000 clones, about 81% seen once. Input material: peripheral blood. This TCR was sampled from a human donor with COVID-19, enrolled during active disease. The donor label of this sample is uncertain.

This CDR3 is CASSPGRGTDSGNTIYF. CDR3 in DNA: TGTGCCAGCAGCCCCGGGAGAGGCACCGACTCTGGGAACACCATATATTTT. The rearrangement links TRBV6-2 or TRBV6-3 to TRBJ1-3; unclear D gene. The CDR3 is made up of 17 amino acids. Per the germline V gene, CDR1 is MNHEY and CDR2 is SVGEGT.